This is a list of T cell receptor beta chains from one sample in a study of T cell responses to AZD1222 COVID-19 vaccine. Sequencing used immunoSEQ multiplex PCR; TCRdb keeps in-frame clones, though not all of them. The sample has 160,000 or so clones; roughly 94% are singletons. Sequencing was performed on peripheral blood, taken 28 days after the second AZD1222 dose. These receptor sequences come from an adult who received the AZD1222 COVID-19 vaccine. Each CDR3 is given with its conserved first and last residue. D genes are given only for firm matches. Only part of the rows carry a size: once, few, many, or a class if the clone is expanded.

CASSEAGGQETQYF TGTGCCAGCAGCGAAGCGGGAGGGCAAGAGACCCAGTACTTC TRBV7-9 TRBD2 . TRBJ2-5
CASSPRTGELFF TGCGCCAGCAGCCCGAGAACCGGGGAGCTGTTTTTT TRBV4-1 . . TRBJ2-2
CASSPRTSSPIAKNIQYF TGTGCCAGCAGCCCCCGGACTAGTTCTCCTATAGCCAAAAACATTCAGTACTTC TRBV7-8 TRBD2 once TRBJ2-4
CASSPSTENTGELFF TGCGCCAGCAGCCCTTCGACGGAGAACACCGGGGAGCTGTTTTTT TRBV4-1 . . TRBJ2-2
CASSLAGGVVSYEQYF TGTGCCAGCAGCTTAGCGGGAGGTGTAGTTAGTTACGAGCAGTACTTC TRBV7-2 . once TRBJ2-7
CATSVSNTYREKLFF TGTGCCACCAGTGTGTCCAACACATACAGAGAAAAACTGTTTTTT TRBV24-1 . once TRBJ1-4
CASSWGGYNEQFF TGTGCCAGCAGCTGGGGGGGCTACAATGAGCAGTTCTTC TRBV7-6 TRBD2 . TRBJ2-1
CASSLRGLSEAFF TGTGCCAGCAGCCTAAGGGGGTTGTCTGAAGCTTTCTTT TRBV7-9 . . TRBJ1-1
CASSFRGSGEKLFF TGTGCCAGCAGTTTCAGAGGGAGCGGGGAAAAACTGTTTTTT TRBV28 . . TRBJ1-4
CASSVRGGTTDTQYF TGTGCCAGCAGCGTGCGAGGGGGGACCACAGATACGCAGTATTTT TRBV9 . . TRBJ2-3
CASSFQAGGGMEQFF TGTGCCAGCAGCTTCCAAGCGGGAGGAGGGATGGAGCAGTTCTTC TRBV5-5 TRBD2 . TRBJ2-1
CASSLEPSGYTDTQYF TGCGCCAGCAGCTTGGAGCCGAGCGGATACACAGATACGCAGTATTTT TRBV5-1 . . TRBJ2-3
CASSQGPLNPFLAKNIQYF TGCGCCAGCAGCCAGGGACCCTTGAACCCTTTCCTAGCCAAAAACATTCAGTACTTC TRBV4-1 . . TRBJ2-4
CASSLPPGTYEQYF TGTGCCAGCAGTCTCCCCCCGGGGACCTACGAGCAGTACTTC TRBV28 . once TRBJ2-7
CASSLGHRDRNYEQYF TGCGCCAGCAGCTTGGGGCACCGGGACAGAAACTACGAGCAGTACTTC TRBV5-1 TRBD1 once TRBJ2-7
CASSLEEGFSPLHF TGTGCCAGCAGCTTGGAAGAAGGTTTTTCACCCCTCCACTTT TRBV7-9 . once TRBJ1-6
CASSYGSGYTF TGTGCCAGTAGCTACGGGAGTGGCTACACCTTC TRBV19 . . TRBJ1-2
CASSIGGSQPQHF TGTGCCAGTAGTATAGGGGGGAGTCAGCCCCAGCATTTT TRBV19 . few TRBJ1-5
CASSQGIWEDEKLFF TGCGCCAGCAGCCAAGGTATCTGGGAGGATGAAAAACTGTTTTTT TRBV4-3 . . TRBJ1-4
CASSLVSRGSYNSPLHF TGCGCCAGCAGCTTGGTGTCCAGGGGCTCCTATAATTCACCCCTCCACTTT TRBV5-1 . . TRBJ1-6
CASSYIGVGSPLHF TGTGCCAGCAGTTACATAGGGGTAGGATCACCCCTCCACTTT TRBV6-2/TRBV6-3 . . TRBJ1-6
CAWSISGTYEQYF TGTGCCTGGAGTATTAGCGGAACCTACGAGCAGTACTTC TRBV30 . . TRBJ2-7
CASSLGSVYGYTF TGTGCCAGCAGCTTAGGTAGTGTCTATGGCTACACCTTC TRBV7-9 . . TRBJ1-2
CASSQDTSYFPYNEQFF TGTGCCAGCAGCCAGGACACTAGCTACTTCCCCTACAATGAGCAGTTCTTC TRBV3-1/TRBV3-2 . . TRBJ2-1
CASSQEWGAATEAFF TGCGCCAGCAGCCAAGAGTGGGGGGCAGCCACTGAAGCTTTCTTT TRBV4-1 . . TRBJ1-1
CAWSKPRNLAGEQYF TGTGCCTGGAGCAAACCCAGGAACTTGGCGGGGGAGCAGTACTTC TRBV30 . once TRBJ2-7
CASSSPRGYTF TGTGCCAGCAGTTCCCCGAGGGGCTACACCTTC TRBV28 . . TRBJ1-2
CASRTRLASGELFF TGTGCCAGCAGAACGCGACTAGCGTCCGGGGAGCTGTTTTTT TRBV6-5 TRBD2 . TRBJ2-2
CASSPRTGVGGYTF TGCGCCAGCAGCCCCCGTACAGGGGTTGGAGGCTACACCTTC TRBV4-3 TRBD1 . TRBJ1-2
CASSLGLPGTGELFF TGTGCCAGCAGCCTAGGCCTACCCGGGACCGGGGAGCTGTTTTTT TRBV9 . . TRBJ2-2